A selection of T cell receptor beta chains follows, all from one sample in a study of blood T cells in healthy people across ages. One entry per CDR3 protein, called by TCRdb with MiXCR from the 5' RACE reads. The repertoire holds over 950,000 distinct CDR3 sequences, with approximately 38% as singletons. Sequenced sample: blood. All receptors derive from a man younger than 35 in good health. CDR3s include the opening cysteine and the closing phenylalanine or tryptophan. Each record gives: clone size, J gene, V gene, CDR3 protein. Clone size, where shown, is once, few, many, or a class for clones that have expanded.

size: many
J: TRBJ1-5
V: TRBV3-1
CDR3: CASSQGGHISRANQPQHF

size: few
J: TRBJ2-3
V: TRBV7-2
CDR3: CASSFRGPGQATTDTQYF

size: NA
J: TRBJ2-5
V: TRBV6-1
CDR3: CASTIAGGPSLGETQYF

size: NA
J: TRBJ2-3
V: TRBV20-1
CDR3: CSARDFRGNTDTQYF

size: NA
J: TRBJ2-3
V: TRBV9
CDR3: CASSVAPQGTDTQYF

size: few
J: TRBJ1-6
V: TRBV20-1
CDR3: CSARDRDRGNSPLHF

size: NA
J: TRBJ2-3
V: TRBV5-1
CDR3: CASSFGEKLPDTQYF

size: few
J: TRBJ1-2
V: TRBV5-1
CDR3: CASSLNYGEVGGHGYTF

size: NA
J: TRBJ1-2
V: TRBV3-1
CDR3: CASSPGAPGVLYGYTF

size: NA
J: TRBJ2-5
V: TRBV9
CDR3: CASSVGTGRGETQYF

size: NA
J: TRBJ1-4
V: TRBV30
CDR3: CAWSYLERANEKLFF

size: NA
J: TRBJ1-6
V: TRBV7-9
CDR3: CASSLDVSGNSPLHF

size: NA
J: TRBJ1-1
V: TRBV6-1
CDR3: CASTQGEAFF

size: NA
J: TRBJ2-1
V: TRBV25-1
CDR3: CASRAGQGTEFF

size: few
J: TRBJ1-6
V: TRBV29-1
CDR3: CSVGVGDSPLHF

size: few
J: TRBJ1-6
V: TRBV9
CDR3: CASSPLYGDLGNSPLHF

size: few
J: TRBJ2-3
V: TRBV11-1
CDR3: CASSLGLAITDTQYF

size: NA
J: TRBJ2-7
V: TRBV7-9
CDR3: CASSLWGTGSPDEQYF

size: NA
J: TRBJ2-5
V: TRBV2
CDR3: CASSEGGAVQETQYF

size: NA
J: TRBJ2-7
V: TRBV20-1
CDR3: CSASDGRTYEQYF

size: few
J: TRBJ2-1
V: TRBV20-1
CDR3: CSAEWGQGFNEQFF

size: NA
J: TRBJ1-2
V: TRBV10-3
CDR3: CAITLSGTNYGYTF

size: NA
J: TRBJ2-1
V: TRBV27
CDR3: CASSLESTSYNEQFF

size: NA
J: TRBJ2-7
V: TRBV12-3/TRBV12-4
CDR3: CASSPTTDNEQYF

size: NA
J: TRBJ2-3
V: TRBV28
CDR3: CASSLLEADTQYF

size: many
J: TRBJ2-3
V: TRBV12-3/TRBV12-4
CDR3: CASIPRLAGSTDTQYF

size: NA
J: TRBJ2-7
V: TRBV20-1
CDR3: CSAREDSPTKQYF

size: NA
J: TRBJ2-1
V: TRBV2
CDR3: CASSEAGDEQFF

size: NA
J: TRBJ2-5
V: TRBV2
CDR3: CASRGTEYQETQYF

size: NA
J: TRBJ2-1
V: TRBV5-4
CDR3: CAGSLGGSTSYNEQFF

size: NA
J: TRBJ2-1
V: TRBV12-3/TRBV12-4
CDR3: CTSRLDRRIQIEQFF

size: few
J: TRBJ2-1
V: TRBV20-1
CDR3: CSALARSGQAAYNEQFF

size: few
J: TRBJ2-3
V: TRBV7-9
CDR3: CASKQERTDTQYF

size: NA
J: TRBJ2-5
V: TRBV4-2
CDR3: CASSQDTSKSYQETQYF

size: once
J: TRBJ2-1
V: TRBV7-6
CDR3: CASSVGSSGEQFF